Shown below are 18 T cell receptor beta chains from a single sample sequenced in a study of glioma-infiltrating T cells. The iRepertoire nested amplicon-rescue multiplex PCR amplified TCR alpha and beta CDR3s from RNA. TCRdb re-analysed the multiplex PCR reads in MiXCR, keeping a single row per CDR3 protein. The top ten hold over 20% of the sample, which has fewer than 200,000 distinct CDR3 sequences, about 31% seen once. Source material: glioma tissue, nonneoplastic brain tissue, or PBMCs (not recorded which). These receptors all stem from a human donor with low-grade glioma or glioblastoma, undergoing nonglioma brain surgery, or in good health (not recorded which).

This rearrangement joins TRBV27 to TRBJ2-5, with D possibly matching TRBD2 (6 bases). V lost 2 bases and J lost 4, with 14 bases in between. CDR3 length equals 15 residues. The germline V gene has CDR1 MNHEY and CDR2 SMNVEV (reference sequence). CDR3 loop: CASSLTPGGAETQYF. In DNA, the CDR3 is TGTGCCAGCAGTTTAACTCCAGGAGGGGCAGAGACCCAGTACTTC.

This clonotype was recorded at least ten times. This chain uses TRBV4-3 with TRBJ2-7; D is possibly TRBD2 (5 bases). CDR3 length: 15 residues. The germline gives CDR1 LGHNA, CDR2 YSLEER. Trimming removed 0 bases from V and 6 bases from J, with 15 bases in between. CDR3: CASSQDWTQYVEQYF. DNA for the CDR3: TGCGCCAGCAGCCAAGATTGGACTCAGTACGTCGAGCAGTACTTC.

This clonotype was seen many times. The J gene is TRBJ2-7, the V gene TRBV6-1; 13 bases align to TRBD2. The V and J ends lost 6 bases and 4 bases, in that order; junction bases with no gene match: 6. This CDR3 comprises 15 residues. Looked up from germline, CDR1 is MNHNS and CDR2 is SASEGT. In nucleotides, the CDR3 is TGTGCCAGCAGAGGGGGGACTAGCGGGACTTACGAGCAGTACTTC. It specifies CASRGGTSGTYEQYF.

This clonotype came up once. This chain joins TRBV7-3 and TRBJ1-4, with TRBD1 identical over 7 bases. V was clipped by 6 bases and J by 4 bases; unmatched bases: 8. This CDR3 is built from 15 residues. Germline-derived CDR1 and CDR2 are SGHTA and FQGTGA. The CDR3 region is CASRAGQADNEKLFF. CDR3 DNA sequence: TGTGCCAGCAGAGCTGGACAGGCGGATAATGAAAAACTGTTTTTT.

This clonotype was detected many times. V gene TRBV6-2 or TRBV6-3 combines with J gene TRBJ2-1; the match to TRBD2 covers 13 bases. Per germline, CDR1 MNHEY and CDR2 SVGEGT. The CDR3 loop spans 17 amino acids. With V trimmed by 5 bases and J by 4 bases, 8 bases remained unmatched. The CDR3 DNA follows: TGTGCCAGCAGTCCTCGGACTAGCGGGAGTAGATACAATGAGCAGTTCTTC. This gives the protein CASSPRTSGSRYNEQFF.

Turning to this clonotype: A much larger clone is a single base away; this may be a read error. This chain uses TRBV18 with TRBJ2-1, with D unresolved. The CDR3 length is 13 residues. The germline V and J ends were trimmed by 2 bases and 11 bases, with 13 bases remaining between them. Germline V gives CDR1 KGHSH, CDR2 LQKENI. CDR3 in DNA: TGTGCCAGCTCACCAGGGGTAAATAGTAAGCAGTTCTTC. Residues: CASSPGVNSKQFF.

The chain has TRBV19 and TRBJ2-3; D is possibly TRBD1 or TRBD2 (6 bases each). CDR3 length: 15 residues. V was pared by 7 bases and J by 3 bases, with 17 bases between. Germline V gene lookup returns CDR1 LNHDA and CDR2 SQIVND (reference sequence). The CDR3 coding sequence is TGTGCCAGTACCGAGACTGGAGGGGGGACAGATACGCAGTATTTT. Protein product: CASTETGGGTDTQYF. The variable domain in full, with the rest retrieved from reference TRBV19 and TRBJ2-3, is DGGITQSPKYLFRKEGQNVTLSCEQNLNHDAMYWYRQDPGQGLRLIYYSQIVNDFQKGDIAEGYSVSREKKESFPLTVTSAQKNPTAFYLCASTETGGGTDTQYFGPGTRLTVL.

The J gene is TRBJ2-7, the V gene TRBV15; 13 nucleotides agree with TRBD2. Trimming cost V 2 bases and J 6 bases; bases outside gene matches: 7. Germline values: CDR1 LNHNV, CDR2 YYDKDF (reference sequence). The CDR3 is made up of 16 amino acids. The CDR3, as DNA: TGTGCCACCAGCAGAAAACGGACTAGCGGGAGTTCCGAGCAGTACTTC. This translates into CATSRKRTSGSSEQYF. The entire variable domain, with the rest obtained from reference TRBV15 and TRBJ2-7, is as follows: DAMVIQNPRYQVTQFGKPVTLSCSQTLNHNVMYWYQQKSSQAPKLLFHYYDKDFNNEADTPDNFQSRRPNTSFCFLDIRSPGLGDTAMYLCATSRKRTSGSSEQYFGPGTRLTVT.

In this sample, this clonotype turned up many times. The rearrangement links TRBV28 to TRBJ2-5, with D perhaps matching TRBD1 (5 bases). The CDR3 sequence is 14 residues long. The germline V and J ends were trimmed by 5 bases and 2 bases, with 12 bases remaining between them. From germline, CDR1 is MDHEN and CDR2 SYDVKM. As DNA, the CDR3 is TGTGCCAGCAGTCCACGGACAAGTCAAGAGACCCAGTACTTC. It encodes CASSPRTSQETQYF. The full variable domain, its missing parts supplied by reference TRBV28 and TRBJ2-5, is DVKVTQSSRYLVKRTGEKVFLECVQDMDHENMFWYRQDPGLGLRLIYFSYDVKMKEKGDIPEGYSVSREKKERFSLILESASTNQTSMYLCASSPRTSQETQYFGPGTRLLVL.

As for this clonotype: This may be a read error, as it is one base from a much larger clone. The chain joins TRBV7-9 to TRBJ2-5, with D possibly being TRBD2 (5 bases). Germline-derived CDR1 and CDR2 are SEHNR and FQNEAQ (reference sequence). The ends were cut back, 1 base at V and 4 bases at J, with 7 bases in the middle. The CDR3 loop spans 13 amino acids. The CDR3, as DNA: TGTGCCAGCAGCTTAGAGAGCGGAGAGACCCAGTACTTC. It specifies CASSLESGETQYF.

Turning to this clonotype: Relative to the germline gene, one junction end is altered; a read error may explain this. This chain connects TRBV20-1 to TRBJ2-1; the D is unclear. Germline CDR1 is DFQATT and CDR2 is SNEGSKA (reference sequence). The CDR3 length is 15 residues. The CDR3 reads CSASLVLSRNNGQFF. CDR3 in DNA: TGCAGTGCTAGTCTCGTTCTATCGAGGAACAATGGGCAGTTCTTC.

This clonotype was seen at least ten times. The V and J genes are TRBV7-2 and TRBJ1-6; D gene ambiguous. Trimming took 1 base from V and 7 from J, leaving 8 bases between them. From germline, CDR1 is SGHTA and CDR2 FQGNSA. The length of the CDR3 is 14 residues. The CDR3 protein is CASSLVDGNSPLHF. The DNA for the CDR3 is TGTGCCAGCAGCTTAGTTGACGGGAATTCACCCCTCCACTTT.

With regard to this clonotype: Relative to the germline gene, one junction end is altered; a read error may explain this. V and J are TRBV19 and TRBJ1-5, with D unresolved. Germline V CDR1 and CDR2: LNHDA, SQIVND (reference sequence). CDR3 length equals 14 residues. CDR3 sequence reads: CPSSWWRENQPQHF. CDR3 nucleotides: TGTCCCAGTAGTTGGTGGCGAGAAAATCAGCCCCAGCATTTT.

To note about this clonotype: This may come from a read error, since a much larger clone is one base off. The chain links TRBV7-6 to TRBJ2-2; 9 bases match TRBD2. The germline CDR1 and CDR2 sequences are SGHVS and FNYEAQ. Trimming removed 5 bases from V and 3 bases from J; junction bases left unmatched: 7. The CDR3 loop spans 16 amino acids. The CDR3 coding sequence is TGTGCCAGCAGCCCCCTTGCGGGGGGGTACACCGGGGAGCTGTTTTTT. Its protein is CASSPLAGGYTGELFF.

This clonotype was seen ten or more times. V is TRBV11-3 and J is TRBJ1-1; D remains unclear. Germline V gene lookup returns CDR1 SGHNT and CDR2 YENEEA. V was trimmed by 1 base and J by 1 base, leaving 4 bases between them. The CDR3 consists of 13 residues. The CDR3 bases are TGTGCCAGCAGCTTAGCCAAGAACACTGAAGCTTTCTTT. Its translation is CASSLAKNTEAFF.

The chain joins TRBV30 to TRBJ1-5; maybe TRBD1 (6 bases). Germline lookup yields CDR1 GTSNPN and CDR2 SVGIG (reference sequence). V lost 0 bases and J 4 bases, leaving 7 bases between the germline ends. The CDR3 contains 13 residues. The CDR3 coding sequence is TGTGCCTGGAGTGTAGGGGGAAATCAGCCCCAGCATTTT. Its translation is CAWSVGGNQPQHF.

As concerns this clonotype: A much larger clone lies a single base off, so this may be a read error. The chain has TRBV27 and TRBJ2-3, with D possibly matching TRBD2 (5 bases). The CDR3 sequence is 13 residues long. Germline CDR1 is MNHEY and CDR2 is SMNVEV (reference sequence). Deletions cut 8 bases from V and 2 bases from J, with 11 bases between. This CDR3 reads CASGDYTTDTQYF. CDR3 DNA: TGTGCCAGCGGTGACTATACCACAGATACGCAGTATTTT.

The table lists this clonotype with many counts. CDR3 sequence (DNA): TGTGCCAGCAGTCCCGGGACAGCACTTTGGACCGGGGAGCTGTTTTTT. It translates to CASSPGTALWTGELFF. The chain links TRBV6-2 or TRBV6-3 to TRBJ2-2; TRBD1 matches at 7 bases. The germline gives CDR1 MNHEY, CDR2 SVGEGT. CDR3 size: 16 residues. J was trimmed by 5 bases and V by 5 bases; bases with no gene match: 11.